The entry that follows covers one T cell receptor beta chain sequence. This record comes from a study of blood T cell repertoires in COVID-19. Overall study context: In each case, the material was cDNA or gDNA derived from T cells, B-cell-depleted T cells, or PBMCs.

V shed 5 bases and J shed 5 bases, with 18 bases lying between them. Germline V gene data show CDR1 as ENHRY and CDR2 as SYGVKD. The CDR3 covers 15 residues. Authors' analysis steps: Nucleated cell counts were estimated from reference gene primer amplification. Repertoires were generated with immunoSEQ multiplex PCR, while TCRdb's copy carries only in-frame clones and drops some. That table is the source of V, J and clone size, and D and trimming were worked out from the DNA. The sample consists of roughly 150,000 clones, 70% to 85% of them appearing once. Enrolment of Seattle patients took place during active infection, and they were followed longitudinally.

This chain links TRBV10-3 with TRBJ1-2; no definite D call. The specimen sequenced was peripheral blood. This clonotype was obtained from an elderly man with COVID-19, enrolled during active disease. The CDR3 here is CAISPLAENAYGYTF. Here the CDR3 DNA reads TGTGCCATCAGTCCCCTCGCGGAGAATGCTTATGGCTACACCTTC.